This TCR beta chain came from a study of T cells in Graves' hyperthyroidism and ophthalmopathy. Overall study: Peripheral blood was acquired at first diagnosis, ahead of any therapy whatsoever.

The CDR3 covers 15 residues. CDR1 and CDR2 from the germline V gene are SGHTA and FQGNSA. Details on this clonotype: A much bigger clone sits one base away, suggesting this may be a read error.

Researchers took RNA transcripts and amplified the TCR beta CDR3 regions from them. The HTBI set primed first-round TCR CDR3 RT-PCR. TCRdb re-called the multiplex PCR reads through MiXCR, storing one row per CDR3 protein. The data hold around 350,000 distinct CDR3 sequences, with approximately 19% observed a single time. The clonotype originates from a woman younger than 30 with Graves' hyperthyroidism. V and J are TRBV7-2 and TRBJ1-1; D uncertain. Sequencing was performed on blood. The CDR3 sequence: CAGSARAGRDTEAFF. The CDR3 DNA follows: TGTGCCGGCAGCGCCCGGGCTGGGCGCGACACTGAAGCTTTCTTT.